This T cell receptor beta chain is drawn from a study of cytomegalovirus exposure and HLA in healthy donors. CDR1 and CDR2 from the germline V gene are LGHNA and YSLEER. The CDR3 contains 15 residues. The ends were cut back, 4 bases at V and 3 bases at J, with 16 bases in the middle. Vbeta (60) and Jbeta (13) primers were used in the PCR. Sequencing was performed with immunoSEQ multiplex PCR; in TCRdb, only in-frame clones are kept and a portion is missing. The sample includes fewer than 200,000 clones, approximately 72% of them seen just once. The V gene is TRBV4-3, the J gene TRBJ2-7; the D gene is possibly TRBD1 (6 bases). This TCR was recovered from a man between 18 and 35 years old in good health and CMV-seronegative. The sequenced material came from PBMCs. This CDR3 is CASSPWGQEGYEQYF. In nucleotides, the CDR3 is TGCGCCAGCAGCCCCTGGGGGCAGGAAGGCTACGAGCAGTACTTC.